This TCR beta chain was identified in a study of blood T cell repertoires in COVID-19. In the original workflow: Reference gene primer amplification in the assay estimated nucleated cell counts. Sequencing used immunoSEQ multiplex PCR; TCRdb keeps in-frame clones, though not all of them. Clonal size and the V and J genes are those of that table, whereas D and trimming came from the DNA. This table holds more than 110,000 clones, roughly four fifths found once. Worth noting for this clone: The junction does not match germline at one end; this may be a read error.

This CDR3 contains 16 residues. CDR1 and CDR2 (germline): SSHAT, FNYEAQ (reference sequence). This clonotype was obtained from a human donor in a cohort sampled during active COVID-19. Source material: peripheral blood. This chain uses TRBV7-7 with TRBJ2-7; 11 bases match TRBD1. This chain's CDR3 is CASNQSPGQGAYEQYF. The CDR3, as DNA: TGTGCTAGCAATCAAAGCCCAGGACAGGGGGCGTACGAGCAGTACTTC.